The 5 T cell receptor beta chains listed next were all sequenced from one sample in a study of persistence of HIV-infected CD4 T cells. Lysates of CMV-infected fibroblasts at 10 ug/mL stimulated these cells. Sorted nonresponding memory CD4+ T cells were CD40L-negative, CD69-negative, CD45RO-high. No cognate antigen is known for these TCRs. Sequencing used immunoSEQ version 4 in survey mode. The table came from immunoSEQ multiplex PCR; TCRdb's copy has only in-frame clones and leaves some out. This sample yields 35,000 to 45,000 clones, of which less than 90% are seen a single time; less than 2% belongs to the top ten. The sample consisted of CD4+ T cells sorted from PBMCs after 18-hour stimulation, taken from a patient who received antiretroviral therapy. All receptors come from an adult man with HIV who was CMV-seropositive.

Only a few counts were recorded for this clone. CDR3 in DNA: TGTGCCACTCGGGGGAGCTCTGGAAACACCATATATTTT. Residues: CATRGSSGNTIYF. The chain links TRBV10-3 to TRBJ1-3; weak D call: TRBD1 (5 bases). This CDR3 spans 13 amino acids. The germline V and J ends were trimmed by 10 bases and 0 bases, with 10 bases remaining between them. CDR1 and CDR2 (germline): ENHRY, SYGVKD.

This clone was detected only once. The rearrangement uses TRBV30 and TRBJ1-2; D possibly corresponds to TRBD1 (5 bases). The V gene's germline CDR1 is GTSNPN and CDR2 SVGIG (reference sequence). With 3 bases removed from V and 7 bases from J, the gap between germline ends came to 12 bases. CDR3 length equals 12 residues. CDR3 DNA: TGTGCCTGGAGGAGCAGGGTTAGTGGCTACACCTTC. This translates into CAWRSRVSGYTF. Complete variable domain (other parts from reference TRBV30 and TRBJ1-2): SQTIHQWPATLVQPVGSPLSLECTVEGTSNPNLYWYRQAAGRGLQLLFYSVGIGQISSEVPQNLSASRPQDRQFILSSKKLLLSDSGFYLCAWRSRVSGYTFGSGTRLTVV.

V is TRBV7-2 and J is TRBJ2-4, with 9 bases identical to TRBD1. Trimming removed 3 bases from V and 0 bases from J; junction bases left unmatched: 12. Germline V gene sequence: CDR1 SGHTA, CDR2 FQGNSA. There are 19 residues in the CDR3. The CDR3 coding sequence is TGTGCCAGCAGCTTCTACAGGGGGCGAGGGTTCGAAGCCAAAAACATTCAGTACTTC. Translation: CASSFYRGRGFEAKNIQYF. The entire variable domain, with the rest obtained from reference TRBV7-2 and TRBJ2-4, is as follows: GAGVSQSPSNKVTEKGKDVELRCDPISGHTALYWYRQSLGQGLEFLIYFQGNSAPDKSGLPSDRFSAERTGGSVSTLTIQRTQQEDSAVYLCASSFYRGRGFEAKNIQYFGAGTRLSVL.

The rearrangement uses TRBV6-5 and TRBJ1-6, with D perhaps TRBD1 (6 bases). Germline CDR1 reads MNHEY; CDR2 reads SVGAGI. Trimming took 8 bases from V and 10 from J, leaving 21 bases between them. This CDR3 spans 15 amino acids. The CDR3 DNA follows: TGTGCCAGCTCCCAGACAGGAAGGAAAGGATCACCCCTCCACTTT. This gives the protein CASSQTGRKGSPLHF.

CDR3 protein: CASTLLNTEAFF. Here the CDR3 DNA reads TGTGCCAGCACCCTATTGAACACTGAAGCTTTCTTT. The gene calls are TRBV28 and TRBJ1-1; D remains ambiguous. Trimming took off 7 bases at V and 0 bases at J, with 6 bases between the two ends. Per germline, CDR1 MDHEN and CDR2 SYDVKM. There are 12 residues in the CDR3.